This T cell receptor (beta chain) was found in a study of CD8+ T cells in alopecia areata. Study background: Treated patients were scored for severity by percent of scalp affected.

CDR1 and CDR2 (germline): PRHDT, FYEKMQ (reference sequence). This CDR3 spans 15 amino acids. The germline V and J ends were trimmed by 2 bases and 5 bases, with 15 bases remaining between them. In its sample, this clone was seen a few times. The antigen is undetermined. It was cDNA, reverse transcribed from extracted RNA, that served as the sequencing template. Assay used: immunoSEQ multiplex PCR; TCRdb lists only in-frame clones, some missing. The sample has 150,000 or so clones, around 50% seen once. Study observations and caveats: With tofacitinib ongoing, many expanded lesional clones persisted in both scalp and blood. Especially in alopecia totalis/universalis, lesional scalp showed greater clonality than normal scalp did.

Treatment indicated: oral pan-JAK inhibitor, 5-10 mg twice daily. The study team obtained lesional scalp punch biopsies and peripheral blood from alopecia areata patients. This receptor was identified in a human donor with alopecia areata. The gene calls are TRBV13 and TRBJ2-5; TRBD2 is a possible D gene (5 bases). Sample: CD8+ T cells sorted from blood, taken at week 4, from a patient treated with tofacitinib. The CDR3 loop is CASSLTAVMGETQYF. CDR3 nucleotides: TGTGCCAGCAGCTTAACAGCGGTCATGGGGGAGACCCAGTACTTC.